These T cell receptor beta chains were read from a single sample in a study of glioma-infiltrating T cells. TCRdb reanalysed the multiplex PCR reads using MiXCR and keeps one entry per CDR3 protein. Of 400,000 or so distinct CDR3 sequences detected, approximately 42% appear once; the ten largest clones hold around 13%. The specimen was glioma tissue, nonneoplastic brain tissue, or PBMCs (not recorded which). Source of these receptors: a human donor with low-grade glioma or glioblastoma, undergoing nonglioma brain surgery, or in good health (not recorded which). Each CDR3 is given with its conserved first and last residue. A D gene is named only where the DNA matches it firmly. Size values are once, few and many counts, or a class for expanded clones, and some rows have none.

.,TRBJ1-3,TRBV9,.,TGTGCCAGCAGCGCTAGGTTGGGAGGAAACACCATATATTTT,CASSARLGGNTIYF
.,TRBJ1-3,TRBV28,.,TGTGCCAGCAGTTTAATCCTGGGCTCTGGAAACACCATATATTTT,CASSLILGSGNTIYF
TRBD1,TRBJ1-1,TRBV4-1,many,TGCGCCAGCAGCCAACGGGACAGGGGGTACACTGAAGCTTTCTTT,CASSQRDRGYTEAFF
.,TRBJ1-5,TRBV12-3/TRBV12-4,few,TGTGCCAGCAGCAACAGGGAGGGCCAGCCCCAGCATTTT,CASSNREGQPQHF
TRBD1,TRBJ2-7,TRBV11-1,few,TGTGCCAGCAGCAACCGACAGGGCTCCTACGAGCAGTACTTC,CASSNRQGSYEQYF
.,TRBJ2-7,TRBV6-2/TRBV6-3,.,TGTGCCAGCAGTTACTCGAATGGCACTTACTCCTACGAGCAGTACTTC,CASSYSNGTYSYEQYF
TRBD1,TRBJ2-7,TRBV2,few,TGTGCCATCTCGGGACAGCCCTACGAGCAGTACTTC,CAISGQPYEQYF
.,TRBJ1-1,TRBV29-1,.,TGCAGCTGTCCCATGAACACTGAAGCTTTCTTT,CSCPMNTEAFF
TRBD2,TRBJ2-3,TRBV4-1,few,TGCGCCAGCAGCCAAGTCGGGTCTAGCGGAAGCACAGATACGCAGTATTTT,CASSQVGSSGSTDTQYF
TRBD2,TRBJ2-7,TRBV20-1,few,TGCAGTGCTTTCGGACTAGCGGGACACTCCTACGAGCAGTACTTC,CSAFGLAGHSYEQYF
.,TRBJ1-2,TRBV7-2,few,TGTGCCAGCAGCTTTTCAGGGGAGGGCGGTAGTGGCTACACCTTC,CASSFSGEGGSGYTF
TRBD1,TRBJ1-5,TRBV25-1,.,TGTGCCAGCAGTCTCGGGACAGGGCGAAACAATCAGCCCCAGCATTTT,CASSLGTGRNNQPQHF
.,TRBJ1-2,TRBV5-4,.,TGTGCCAGCAGCTTGGAAAGGGCAGCGTATGGCTACACCTTC,CASSLERAAYGYTF
TRBD2,TRBJ2-3,TRBV20-1,.,TGCAGTGCTTGGACTAGCGCTTTCCCAGATACGCAGTATTTT,CSAWTSAFPDTQYF
.,TRBJ1-5,TRBV27,.,TGTGCCAGCCCCCTGGATCAGCCCCAGCATTTT,CASPLDQPQHF
.,TRBJ2-2,TRBV6-2/TRBV6-3,few,TGTGCCAGCAGTTACTCTAGTACTTACACCGGGGAGCTGTTTTTT,CASSYSSTYTGELFF
.,TRBJ1-5,TRBV24-1,few,TGTGCCACCGCAGAAGGAAGCAATCAGCCCCAGCATTTT,CATAEGSNQPQHF
.,TRBJ1-1,TRBV20-1,few,TGCAGTGCTGTGGGGGCGCGGCCAGTGAACACTGAAGCTTTCTTT,CSAVGARPVNTEAFF
.,TRBJ1-5,TRBV28,.,TGTGCCAGCAGTATAGGTCAGCCCCAGCATTTT,CASSIGQPQHF
.,TRBJ2-7,TRBV4-2,few,TGTGCCAGCAGCCAGGGACTCCCGGACGAGCAGTACTTC,CASSQGLPDEQYF
TRBD2,TRBJ2-7,TRBV7-9,few,TGTGCCAGCAGCCGGACTAGCGGGAGGGCCTACGAGCAGTACTTC,CASSRTSGRAYEQYF
TRBD2,TRBJ2-7,TRBV12-3/TRBV12-4,.,TGTGCCAGCGGGTCGCTAGCGGGGAGAGGAAACGAGCAGTACTTC,CASGSLAGRGNEQYF
TRBD2,TRBJ2-1,TRBV27,many,TGTGCCAGCAGTTTAGGACTAGCGGGAGTGGGTGAGCAGTTCTTC,CASSLGLAGVGEQFF
.,TRBJ1-5,TRBV27,many,TGTGCCAGCAGCCCCTTTGCCGGGGGCAATCAGCCCCAGCATTTT,CASSPFAGGNQPQHF
.,TRBJ2-5,TRBV5-4,.,TGTGCCACTGAAGGCGCCGGGGAGACCCAGTACTTC,CATEGAGETQYF
.,TRBJ1-2,TRBV6-4,.,TGTGCCAGCAGTGGTGACGCCAAGAACTATGGCTACACCTTC,CASSGDAKNYGYTF
.,TRBJ2-2,TRBV6-2/TRBV6-3,.,TGTGCCAGCATTTCCGGGGAGCTGTTTTTT,CASISGELFF